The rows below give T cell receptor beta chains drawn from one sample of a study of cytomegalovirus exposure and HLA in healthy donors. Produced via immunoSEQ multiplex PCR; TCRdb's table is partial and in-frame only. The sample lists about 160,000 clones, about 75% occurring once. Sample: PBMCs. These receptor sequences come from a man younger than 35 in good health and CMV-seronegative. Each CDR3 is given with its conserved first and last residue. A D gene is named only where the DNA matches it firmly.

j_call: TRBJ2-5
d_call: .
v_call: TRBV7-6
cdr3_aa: CASSFTSVNWQETQYF
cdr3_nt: TGTGCCAGCAGCTTTACGTCGGTGAACTGGCAAGAGACCCAGTACTTC

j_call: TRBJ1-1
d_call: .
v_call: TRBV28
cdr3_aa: CASSFATGNTEAFF
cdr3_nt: TGTGCCAGCAGTTTCGCCACAGGGAACACTGAAGCTTTCTTT

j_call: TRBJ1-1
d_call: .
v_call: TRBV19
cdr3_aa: CASSIGLEAFF
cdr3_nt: TGTGCCAGTAGTATAGGTCTCGAAGCTTTCTTT

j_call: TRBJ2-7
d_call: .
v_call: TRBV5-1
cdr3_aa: CASSRSEHGDEQYF
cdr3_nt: TGCGCCAGCAGCCGGAGCGAGCACGGCGACGAGCAGTACTTC

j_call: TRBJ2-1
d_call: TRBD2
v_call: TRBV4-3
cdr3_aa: CASSQEWETSGYNEQFF
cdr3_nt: TGCGCCAGCAGCCAAGAGTGGGAGACTAGCGGCTACAATGAGCAGTTCTTC

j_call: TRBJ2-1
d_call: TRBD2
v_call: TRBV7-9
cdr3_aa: CSSSSPGGRAWYEQFF
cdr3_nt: TGTTCCAGCAGCTCCCCCGGCGGGAGGGCCTGGTATGAGCAGTTCTTC

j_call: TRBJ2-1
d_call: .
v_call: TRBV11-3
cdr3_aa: CASSLDQSGSSSYNEQFF
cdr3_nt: TGTGCCAGCAGCTTAGATCAGAGCGGCTCCTCCTCCTACAATGAGCAGTTCTTC

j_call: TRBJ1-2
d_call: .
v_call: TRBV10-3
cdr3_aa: CAISGSWGGKVYGYTF
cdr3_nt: TGTGCCATCAGTGGTTCCTGGGGGGGGAAAGTCTATGGCTACACCTTC

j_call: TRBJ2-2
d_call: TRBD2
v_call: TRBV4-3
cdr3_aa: CASSHTSDTGELFF
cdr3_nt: TGCGCCAGCAGCCACACTAGCGACACCGGGGAGCTGTTTTTT

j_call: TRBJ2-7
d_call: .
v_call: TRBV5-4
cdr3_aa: CASSLARIDEQYF
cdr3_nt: TGTGCCAGCAGCTTGGCTAGGATCGACGAGCAGTACTTC

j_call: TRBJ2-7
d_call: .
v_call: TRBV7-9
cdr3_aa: CASSKREQYEQYF
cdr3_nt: TGTGCCAGCAGCAAAAGGGAGCAGTACGAGCAGTACTTC

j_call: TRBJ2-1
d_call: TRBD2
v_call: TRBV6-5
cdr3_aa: CASSRLAGSEQFF
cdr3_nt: TGTGCCAGCAGCCGACTAGCGGGAAGCGAGCAGTTCTTC

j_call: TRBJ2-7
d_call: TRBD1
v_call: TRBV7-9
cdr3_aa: CSSSGQGGEQYF
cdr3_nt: TGTTCCAGCAGCGGACAGGGCGGCGAGCAGTACTTC